The 8 T cell receptor beta chains presented below share a single source sample, sequenced in a study of T cell responses to AZD1222 COVID-19 vaccine. This table comes from immunoSEQ multiplex PCR, and its TCRdb copy is limited to in-frame clones, with some not included. The table lists 120,000 or so clones, roughly 88% of them singletons. Sequencing used peripheral blood, obtained 28 days after the second AZD1222 dose. The receptor source for this set is an adult who received the AZD1222 COVID-19 vaccine.

A few counts support this clone. V usage is TRBV7-3 and J usage is TRBJ1-6; 7 bases agree with TRBD1. The CDR3 contains 15 residues. CDR1 and CDR2 from the germline V gene are SGHTA and FQGTGA. The ends lost 2 bases at V and 10 bases at J; junction bases unmatched: 8. The CDR3 DNA reads as TGTGCCAGCAGCTTACGGGACAGTAGCAGGTCACCCCTCCACTTT. Translated: CASSLRDSSRSPLHF.

This clone was counted only a few times. This sequence joins TRBV7-2 and TRBJ1-2; no clear D gene. The CDR3 length is 15 residues. Between the trimmed V and J ends, which lost 4 bases and 3 bases, there was a span of 15 bases. Germline V CDR1 and CDR2: SGHTA, FQGNSA. DNA of the CDR3: TGTGCCAGCAGCTCAACCCCGCGACCCGACTATGGCTACACCTTC. Amino acids: CASSSTPRPDYGYTF.

The chain uses TRBV4-3 and TRBJ2-2; 8 positions agree with TRBD1. CDR1 is LGHNA, CDR2 YSLEER, per germline. The CDR3 is made up of 15 amino acids. V trimming: 4 bases; J trimming: 1 base; junction bases outside the gene matches: 2. The CDR3 DNA sequence: TGCGCCAGCAGCCTAGGGACAGGGAACACCGGGGAGCTGTTTTTT. Encoded protein: CASSLGTGNTGELFF.

The rearrangement uses TRBV24-1 and TRBJ1-2, with 9 bases fitting TRBD1. This CDR3 has 16 residues. Germline V gives CDR1 KGHDR, CDR2 SFDVKD. V was pared by 4 bases and J by 4 bases, with 9 bases of the junction left unmatched. Here the CDR3 DNA reads TGTGCCACCAGTGACCCCCGACAGGGGGAGGCCTATGGCTACACCTTC. Amino acid sequence: CATSDPRQGEAYGYTF.

The chain combines TRBV15 with TRBJ1-6, with D unclear. CDR3 size: 14 residues. With 5 bases removed from V and 6 bases from J, the gap between germline ends came to 11 bases. Germline V gives CDR1 LNHNV, CDR2 YYDKDF (reference sequence). The CDR3 reads CATSGIGFNSPLHF. The CDR3 nucleotides read TGTGCCACCAGCGGGATAGGCTTTAATTCACCCCTCCACTTT.

The chain carries TRBV4-3 and TRBJ1-5; D not resolved. The CDR3 runs to 15 residues. Germline CDR1 LGHNA, CDR2 YSLEER. The V and J ends lost 2 bases and 1 base respectively, with 9 bases between them. CDR3 sequence reads: CASSQTGGSNQPQHF. The DNA of the CDR3 is TGCGCCAGCAGCCAAACGGGAGGAAGCAATCAGCCCCAGCATTTT.

The J gene is TRBJ2-7, the V gene TRBV6-2 or TRBV6-3; TRBD2 matches 9 bases. V shed 5 bases and J 0 bases; nucleotides not matched to a gene: 5. CDR3 length: 15 residues. Germline V gene sequence: CDR1 MNHEY, CDR2 SVGEGT. The CDR3 sequence is CASSRSSGDSYEQYF. CDR3 nucleotide sequence: TGTGCCAGCAGTCGCTCTAGCGGGGACTCCTACGAGCAGTACTTC.

Notes on this clone: This same CDR3 is encoded by further DNA sequences in the sample. The chain uses TRBV12-3 or TRBV12-4 and TRBJ2-3, with D unclear. The CDR3 totals 12 residues. With 6 bases removed from V and 6 bases from J, the gap between germline ends came to 10 bases. Here the CDR3 reads CASSSLTDTQYF. CDR3 DNA: TGTGCCAGCAGCTCCCTAACCGATACGCAGTATTTT.